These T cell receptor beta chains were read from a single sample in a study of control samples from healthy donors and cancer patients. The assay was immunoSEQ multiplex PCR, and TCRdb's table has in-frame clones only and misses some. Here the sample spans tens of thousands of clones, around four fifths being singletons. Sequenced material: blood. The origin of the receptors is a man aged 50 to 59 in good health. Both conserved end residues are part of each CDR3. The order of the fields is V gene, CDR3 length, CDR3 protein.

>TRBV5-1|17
CASSWGGTSGSTDTQYF
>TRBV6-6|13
CASSPGTIGELFF
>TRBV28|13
CASNLGSHQPQHF
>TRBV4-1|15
CASSQEDRGPYEQYF
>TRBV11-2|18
CASSTLAGGPSGANVLTF
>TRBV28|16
CASSTPTVPGGYGYTF
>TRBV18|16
CASSPPGQGTRNEQFF
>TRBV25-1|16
CASSLTSTAGTGELFF
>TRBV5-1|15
CASTLGQGNTDTQYF
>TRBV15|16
CATSRVSGGHTDTQYF
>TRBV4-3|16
CASSQDRSFSGAEQFF
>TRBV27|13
CASSYGQSSVQYF
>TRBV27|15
CASSSFDTDKNIQYF
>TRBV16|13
CASSQSRPYEQYF
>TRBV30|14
CAWSQGRGNSPLHF
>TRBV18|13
CASSGQLQETQYF
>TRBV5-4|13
CASSLEDTGELFF
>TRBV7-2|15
CASSGRQASGETQYF
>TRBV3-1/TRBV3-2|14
CASSQSGFEDTQYF
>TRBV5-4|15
CASSPSRGNTGELFF
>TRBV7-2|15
CASSERAGAGHEQYF
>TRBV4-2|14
CASRPSESSYEQYF
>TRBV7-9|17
CASSTPPGTGGQSPLHF
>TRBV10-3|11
CAISDSGELFF
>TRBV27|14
CASRPGIGGTEAFF
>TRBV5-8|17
CASSLLPGQGYTGELFF
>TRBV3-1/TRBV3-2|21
CASSQVASGTSGHRRADTQYF
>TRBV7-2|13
CASSSMDPYEQYF
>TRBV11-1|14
CASSLATTGREQFF
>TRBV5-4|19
CASSLEGLAVTLSYNEQFF
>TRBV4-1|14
CASSQGGYGNTIYF
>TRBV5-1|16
CASSLNPTGPGNTIYF
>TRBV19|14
CASSITHTGDGYTF
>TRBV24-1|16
CATSDLTGASYNEQFF
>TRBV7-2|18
CASSPGLAGGRGTGELFF
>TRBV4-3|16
CASSYQRGGSGNTQYF
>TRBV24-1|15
CATRDSGQGVGELFF